The 15 T cell receptor beta chains listed next were all sequenced from one sample in a study of T cells in Graves' hyperthyroidism and ophthalmopathy. Amplification of TCR beta CDR3 regions was performed using RNA transcripts as template. A set of HTBI primers served as the primers for a first-round RT-PCR of the TCR CDR3. From the multiplex PCR reads, TCRdb called clonotypes with MiXCR, one entry per CDR3 protein. The table shows about half a million distinct CDR3 sequences, with more than 20% occurring only once. Sequencing was done on a sample of blood. Receptors were obtained from a man younger than 30 with Graves' hyperthyroidism.

V gene TRBV29-1 combines with J gene TRBJ2-5, with a tentative D call TRBD2 (6 bases). From germline, CDR1 is SQVTM and CDR2 ANQGSEA. V was pared by 6 bases and J by 1 base, with 12 bases between. The length of the CDR3 is 13 residues. The CDR3 loop reads CSVDSGLQETQYF. The CDR3 DNA reads as TGCAGCGTCGATAGCGGACTCCAAGAGACCCAGTACTTC.

This clonotype has ten or more counts. The chain recombines TRBV28 with TRBJ2-7; D gene uncertain. The germline V gene encodes CDR1 MDHEN and CDR2 SYDVKM. Trimming stripped 7 bases from V and 1 base from J, with 20 bases between. This CDR3 is 16 amino acids long. The chain's CDR3 is CASTSPRTNTSYEQYF. The CDR3 DNA reads TGTGCCAGCACCTCACCAAGGACCAATACTTCCTACGAGCAGTACTTC.

This clonotype has just a few counts. The rearrangement links TRBV5-1 to TRBJ1-5; 7 bases fit TRBD1. The CDR3 is 15 amino acids. Germline V gene sequence: CDR1 SGHRS, CDR2 YFSETQ. J lost 3 bases, V lost 0 bases, and 3 bases had no gene match. This chain's CDR3 is CASSLVGQPNQPQHF. Written as DNA, the CDR3 is TGCGCCAGCAGCTTGGTGGGACAGCCCAATCAGCCCCAGCATTTT.

This clonotype came up many times. V is TRBV12-3 or TRBV12-4 and J is TRBJ2-2; perhaps TRBD2 as D (5 bases). With 7 bases removed from V and 1 base from J, the gap between germline ends came to 16 bases. The CDR3 contains 16 residues. CDR3 DNA sequence: TGTGCCAGCATCCCTGGGGAGCAGTTGAACACCGGGGAGCTGTTTTTT. It translates to CASIPGEQLNTGELFF.

This rearrangement joins TRBV29-1 to TRBJ2-5, with a possible D match to TRBD1 (5 bases). Trimming shortened V by 5 bases and J by 2 bases, and 9 bases separated the two germline ends. The CDR3 runs 12 residues. Germline values: CDR1 SQVTM, CDR2 ANQGSEA. Here the CDR3 reads CSVLGLQETQYF. The CDR3 nucleotides read TGCAGCGTTTTGGGGCTACAAGAGACCCAGTACTTC.

This clonotype was detected many times. The chain couples TRBV6-5 to TRBJ1-5, with D maybe TRBD1 (6 bases). Trimming pared 0 bases from V and 2 bases from J, leaving 11 bases between. The CDR3 consists of 16 residues. CDR1 is MNHEY and CDR2 is SVGAGI in the germline V gene. The CDR3 sequence: CASSYSSPGGNQPQHF. In nucleotides, the CDR3 is TGTGCCAGCAGTTACTCTTCTCCAGGGGGCAATCAGCCCCAGCATTTT.

This clonotype was seen a handful of times. The chain recombines TRBV2 with TRBJ2-3; 9 bases map to TRBD2. This CDR3 contains 16 residues. Losses at the gene ends were 3 bases for V and 5 bases for J; bases not matched to a gene: 9. Germline loops: CDR1 SNHLY, CDR2 FYNNEI. This CDR3 is CASSDVGGGAVDTQYF. The CDR3 nucleotides are TGTGCCAGCAGTGATGTTGGCGGGGGGGCAGTAGATACGCAGTATTTT.

This clonotype was recorded many times. The chain combines TRBV10-3 with TRBJ1-2, with TRBD1 matching over 7 bases. Germline-derived CDR1 and CDR2 are ENHRY and SYGVKD. The CDR3 has 17 amino acids. V trimming: 6 bases; J trimming: 3 bases; junction bases outside the gene matches: 16. CDR3 DNA: TGTGCCATCAGCCGGGCCGGGACAGCAAAAATAGACTATGGCTACACCTTC. Residues: CAISRAGTAKIDYGYTF.

This clonotype was counted a few times. The chain links TRBV29-1 to TRBJ1-1; no definite D call. The germline V and J ends were trimmed by 7 bases and 0 bases, with 12 bases remaining between them. CDR3 length: 13 amino acids. The germline V gene encodes CDR1 SQVTM and CDR2 ANQGSEA. CDR3 coding DNA: TGCAGCGGCGAGGACGGATTGAACACTGAAGCTTTCTTT. Protein product: CSGEDGLNTEAFF.

Of note for this clonotype: At one end the junction does not follow the germline gene, possibly because of a read error. The genes are TRBV15 and TRBJ2-6, with a tentative D call TRBD1 (6 bases). Germline CDR1 is LNHNV and CDR2 is YYDKDF (reference sequence). The CDR3 length is 16 residues. The CDR3 loop is CATSRDRYSGANVLTF. CDR3 nucleotides: TGTGCCACCAGCCGAGACAGGTACTCTGGGGCCAACGTCCTGACTTTC.

The rearrangement joins TRBV12-3 or TRBV12-4 to TRBJ2-5, with TRBD1 matching 7 bases. The J segment lost 7 bases and the V segment lost 5 bases, leaving 13 bases of the junction unmatched. CDR3 length: 15 amino acids. The DNA of the CDR3 is TGTGCCAGCAGTCCTATCAGGGGGAAGGGGCGGACCCAGTACTTC. This gives the protein CASSPIRGKGRTQYF.

This clonotype was observed at least ten times. The chain uses TRBV29-1 and TRBJ1-1, with D maybe TRBD1 (5 bases). This CDR3 comprises 14 residues. Germline loops: CDR1 SQVTM, CDR2 ANQGSEA. Trimming took 0 bases from V and 4 from J, leaving 12 bases between them. The CDR3 DNA sequence: TGCAGCGTTGAAGAAGGGCCGGGGGGCACTGAAGCTTTCTTT. Translated: CSVEEGPGGTEAFF. Complete variable domain (other parts from reference TRBV29-1 and TRBJ1-1): SAVISQKPSRDICQRGTSLTIQCQVDSQVTMMFWYRQQPGQSLTLIATANQGSEATYESGFVIDKFPISRPNLTFSTLTVSNMSPEDSSIYLCSVEEGPGGTEAFFGQGTRLTVV.

The chain is built from TRBV6-1 and TRBJ1-5; the match to TRBD1 covers 10 bases. The J segment lost 7 bases and the V segment lost 5 bases, leaving 11 bases of the junction unmatched. This CDR3 has 16 amino acids. CDR1 and CDR2 (germline): MNHNS, SASEGT. The DNA of the CDR3 is TGTGCCAGCAGTCCGCCTAGGACAGGGGGACGACAGCCCCAGCATTTT. The encoded protein is CASSPPRTGGRQPQHF.

This clonotype occurred many times. CDR3: CASKGQGGTEAFF. In DNA, the CDR3 is TGTGCCAGCAAAGGACAGGGGGGGACTGAAGCTTTCTTT. The genes are TRBV28 and TRBJ1-1; TRBD1 matches at 10 bases. The germline V gene has CDR1 MDHEN and CDR2 SYDVKM. This CDR3 spans 13 amino acids. The junction had 4 bases not matched to a gene; V was cut back by 7 bases and J by 5 bases.

Comments on this clonotype: One junction end disagrees with the germline gene, perhaps due to a read error. The gene calls are TRBV6-5 and TRBJ2-7, with 8 bases fitting TRBD1. The germline V gene encodes CDR1 MNHEY and CDR2 SVGAGI. This CDR3 contains 12 residues. The CDR3 coding sequence is TGTGCCAACAGTTGGGGACAGGAGGAGCAGTACTTC. This codes for CANSWGQEEQYF.